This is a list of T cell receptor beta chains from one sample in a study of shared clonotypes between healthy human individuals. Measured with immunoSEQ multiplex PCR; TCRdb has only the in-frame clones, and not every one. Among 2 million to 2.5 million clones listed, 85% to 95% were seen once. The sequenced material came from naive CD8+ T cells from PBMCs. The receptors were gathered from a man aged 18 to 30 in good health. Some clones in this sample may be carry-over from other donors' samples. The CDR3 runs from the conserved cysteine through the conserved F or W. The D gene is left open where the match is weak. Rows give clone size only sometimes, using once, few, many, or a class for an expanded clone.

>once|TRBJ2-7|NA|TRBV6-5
TGTGCCAGCAGTCATCGGGGCAACGAGCAGTACTTC
CASSHRGNEQYF
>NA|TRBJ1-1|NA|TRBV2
TGTGCCAGCAGTGAAGCGGACGGCCGCAGGGAGGGAAGCACTGAAGCTTTCTTT
CASSEADGRREGSTEAFF
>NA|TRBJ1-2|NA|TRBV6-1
TGTGCCAGCAGTGATAATCTAGCTAGGGGCTACACCTTC
CASSDNLARGYTF
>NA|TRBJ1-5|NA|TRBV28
TGTGCCAGCAGCCTGGGGGGGGATAGCAATCAGCCCCAGCATTTT
CASSLGGDSNQPQHF
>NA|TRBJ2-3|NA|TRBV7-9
TGTGCCAGCAGCACCCCCTTCGACAGTCCCAGCACAGATACGCAGTATTTT
CASSTPFDSPSTDTQYF
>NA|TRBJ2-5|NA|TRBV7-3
TGTGCCAGCAGCTTAACTGCAGGGGGAGGCCAAGAGACCCAGTACTTC
CASSLTAGGGQETQYF
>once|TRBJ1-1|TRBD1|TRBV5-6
TGTGCCAGCAGCTTAGACAGGGGGTTGAACACTGAAGCTTTCTTT
CASSLDRGLNTEAFF
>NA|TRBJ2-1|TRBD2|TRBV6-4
TGTGCCAGCAGAACTAGCGGGAGGGCTCACTACAATGAGCAGTTCTTC
CASRTSGRAHYNEQFF
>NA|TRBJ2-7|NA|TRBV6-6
TGTGCCAGCAGTTACTTGAGTCCAGGCGCCTACGAGCAGTACTTC
CASSYLSPGAYEQYF
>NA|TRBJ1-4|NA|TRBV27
TGTGCCAGCAGAAAAAGGGGACCTGGTGAAAAACTGTTTTTT
CASRKRGPGEKLFF
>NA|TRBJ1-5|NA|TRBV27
TGTGCCAGCAGTTTATTTTCCGGGGGGACCAATCAGCCCCAGCATTTT
CASSLFSGGTNQPQHF
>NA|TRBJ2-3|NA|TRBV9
TGTGCCAGCAGCATTAACACAGATACGCAGTATTTT
CASSINTDTQYF
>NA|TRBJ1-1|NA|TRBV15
TGTGCCACCATAACAGGCGGTGAAGCTTTCTTT
CATITGGEAFF
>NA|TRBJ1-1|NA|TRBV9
TGTGCCAGCAGCGTTCGGGGAATGAACACTGAAGCTTTCTTT
CASSVRGMNTEAFF
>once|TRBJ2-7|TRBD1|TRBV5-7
TGTGCCAGCAGCTTCGCCGTTCGCGGGACAGGGGGTCTCTACGAGCAGTACTTC
CASSFAVRGTGGLYEQYF
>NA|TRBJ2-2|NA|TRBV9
TGTGCCAGCAGCGTAGGATCGACCTTCACCGGGGAGCTGTTTTTT
CASSVGSTFTGELFF
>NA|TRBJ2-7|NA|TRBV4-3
TGCGCCAGCAGCCAACTTTGGGGAATGAACTCCTACGAGCAGTACTTC
CASSQLWGMNSYEQYF
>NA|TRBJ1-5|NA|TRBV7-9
TGTGCCAGCAGCTCCTCCCCAGCTGTGGCAGGAATAAATCAGCCCCAGCATTTT
CASSSSPAVAGINQPQHF
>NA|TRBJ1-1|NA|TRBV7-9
TGTGCCAGCAGCTTAGGGGGGGCCAACACTGAAGCTTTCTTT
CASSLGGANTEAFF
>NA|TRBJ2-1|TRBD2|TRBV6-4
TGTGCCAGCAGTGACTACGGGGGGATTAACTACAATGAGCAGTTCTTC
CASSDYGGINYNEQFF
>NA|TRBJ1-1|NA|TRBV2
TGTGCCAGCAGTGAAGCGCTTTGGGGGGGAGCTTTCTTT
CASSEALWGGAFF
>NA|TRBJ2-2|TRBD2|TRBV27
TGTGCCAGCAGTGTATTAGCGGGTTCGAACACCGGGGAGCTGTTTTTT
CASSVLAGSNTGELFF